Listed below are T cell receptor beta chains from one sample, sequenced in a study of control samples from healthy donors and cancer patients. Assay: immunoSEQ multiplex PCR; the TCRdb copy retains only in-frame clones and omits some. Of roughly 220,000 clones in the sample, about 95% were seen once. Sequences were obtained from blood. The receptors were gathered from a man in his forties or fifties in good health. Each CDR3 is given with its conserved first and last residue. Each record gives: D gene, V gene, J gene, clone size, CDR3 protein, CDR3 DNA. A D gene is named only where the DNA matches it firmly. Size values are once, few and many counts, or a class for expanded clones, and some rows have none.

>-|TRBV4-2|TRBJ1-2|-
CASSSNYGYTF
TGTGCCAGCAGCAGTAACTATGGCTACACCTTC
>-|TRBV27|TRBJ1-3|-
CASSLSSVSGNTIYF
TGTGCCAGCAGTTTATCTTCGGTATCTGGAAACACCATATATTTT
>-|TRBV10-3|TRBJ1-1|-
CAIVRVGENTEAFF
TGTGCCATCGTCAGAGTCGGGGAGAACACTGAAGCTTTCTTT
>-|TRBV29-1|TRBJ2-3|-
CSVAEGSTDTQYF
TGCAGCGTTGCGGAAGGGTCCACAGATACGCAGTATTTT
>-|TRBV18|TRBJ1-1|-
CASSRATGSDTEAFF
TGTGCCAGCTCACGGGCAACAGGGTCCGACACTGAAGCTTTCTTT
>-|TRBV2|TRBJ2-2|-
CASSRDFTGELFF
TGTGCCAGCAGTCGCGACTTCACCGGGGAGCTGTTTTTT
>-|TRBV6-5|TRBJ1-5|-
CASSRPDSNQPQHF
TGTGCCAGCAGTAGGCCCGATAGCAATCAGCCCCAGCATTTT
>-|TRBV30|TRBJ2-2|-
CAWTPGTGELFF
TGTGCCTGGACCCCGGGCACCGGGGAGCTGTTTTTT
>TRBD1|TRBV5-1|TRBJ2-1|-
CASSLALTDRGNEQFF
TGCGCCAGCAGCTTGGCCCTAACCGACAGGGGAAATGAGCAGTTCTTC
>-|TRBV5-1|TRBJ1-2|-
CASSLVGQPSNYGYTF
TGCGCCAGCAGCTTGGTAGGACAGCCCTCAAACTATGGCTACACCTTC
>-|TRBV6-6|TRBJ2-2|-
CASRSGDGGTGELFF
TGTGCCAGCAGATCAGGGGATGGAGGAACCGGGGAGCTGTTTTTT
>-|TRBV5-1|TRBJ2-2|-
CASSLEPGSYPNTGELFF
TGCGCCAGCAGCTTGGAACCGGGGTCTTATCCGAACACCGGGGAGCTGTTTTTT
>-|TRBV6-2/TRBV6-3|TRBJ1-5|once
CASSYSAGEMSNQPQHF
TGTGCCAGCAGTTACTCCGCAGGGGAGATGAGCAATCAGCCCCAGCATTTT
>-|TRBV30|TRBJ1-5|once
CAWSVVGRRNQPQHF
TGTGCCTGGAGTGTTGTAGGGAGACGCAATCAGCCCCAGCATTTT
>TRBD1|TRBV24-1|TRBJ1-5|-
CATSDPSSTGNQPQHF
TGTGCCACCAGTGACCCAAGTTCGACAGGGAATCAGCCCCAGCATTTT
>-|TRBV28|TRBJ1-5|-
CASSALQGNQPQHF
TGTGCCAGCAGTGCGTTGCAGGGCAATCAGCCCCAGCATTTT
>-|TRBV5-1|TRBJ1-4|-
CASSLLRGEEKLFF
TGCGCCAGCAGCTTGTTGAGAGGGGAAGAAAAACTGTTTTTT
>-|TRBV24-1|TRBJ2-2|-
CATHGGSNTGELFF
TGTGCCACCCACGGAGGATCGAACACCGGGGAGCTGTTTTTT
>-|TRBV18|TRBJ2-1|-
CASSPRGGLGNEQFF
TGTGCCAGCTCCCCTAGGGGGGGCCTTGGGAATGAGCAGTTCTTC
>TRBD2|TRBV6-5|TRBJ2-1|-
CASSPVVAGFNEQFF
TGTGCCAGCAGCCCAGTGGTAGCGGGGTTCAATGAGCAGTTCTTC
>TRBD1|TRBV27|TRBJ1-1|-
CASSLQGVGAEAFF
TGTGCCAGCAGTTTACAGGGGGTCGGGGCTGAAGCTTTCTTT
>-|TRBV11-3|TRBJ2-6|-
CASSLAPSGSGANVLTF
TGTGCCAGCAGCTTAGCTCCTTCGGGCTCTGGGGCCAACGTCCTGACTTTC
>TRBD1|TRBV29-1|TRBJ1-1|-
CSVEGGQGARFWNTEAFF
TGCAGCGTTGAAGGGGGACAGGGGGCGCGTTTCTGGAACACTGAAGCTTTCTTT
>TRBD1|TRBV19|TRBJ1-2|-
CASSLTGQVYGYTF
TGTGCCAGTAGTCTCACGGGACAGGTCTATGGCTACACCTTC
>-|TRBV5-6|TRBJ1-1|-
CASTQGRWAEAFF
TGTGCCAGCACCCAGGGGAGGTGGGCTGAAGCTTTCTTT
>-|TRBV5-1|TRBJ1-2|-
CASSFGAHYGYTF
TGCGCCAGCAGCTTTGGAGCGCACTATGGCTACACCTTC
>TRBD2|TRBV5-1|TRBJ2-3|-
CASSLGTSGGTSTDTQYF
TGCGCCAGCAGCTTGGGGACTAGCGGGGGGACTAGCACAGATACGCAGTATTTT
>-|TRBV28|TRBJ1-1|-
CASSFRTDEAFF
TGTGCCAGCAGTTTCCGGACAGATGAAGCTTTCTTT
>TRBD1|TRBV9|TRBJ1-6|-
CASSRTGGEGGYNSPLHF
TGTGCCAGCAGCAGGACAGGGGGCGAGGGGGGGTATAATTCACCCCTCCACTTT
>-|TRBV19|TRBJ2-7|-
CASSPLTGQTPQYF
TGTGCCAGTAGTCCGCTCACTGGGCAAACTCCCCAGTACTTC
>TRBD1|TRBV28|TRBJ2-7|once
CASSFFQGAYEQYF
TGTGCCAGCAGTTTCTTTCAGGGGGCCTACGAGCAGTACTTC
>TRBD2|TRBV5-4|TRBJ2-5|-
CASSFGRGVQETQYF
TGTGCCAGCAGCTTTGGACGGGGGGTTCAAGAGACCCAGTACTTC
>TRBD1|TRBV28|TRBJ2-5|-
CASSTRQGHMDF
TGTGCCAGCAGTACCCGACAGGGCCATATGGACTTC